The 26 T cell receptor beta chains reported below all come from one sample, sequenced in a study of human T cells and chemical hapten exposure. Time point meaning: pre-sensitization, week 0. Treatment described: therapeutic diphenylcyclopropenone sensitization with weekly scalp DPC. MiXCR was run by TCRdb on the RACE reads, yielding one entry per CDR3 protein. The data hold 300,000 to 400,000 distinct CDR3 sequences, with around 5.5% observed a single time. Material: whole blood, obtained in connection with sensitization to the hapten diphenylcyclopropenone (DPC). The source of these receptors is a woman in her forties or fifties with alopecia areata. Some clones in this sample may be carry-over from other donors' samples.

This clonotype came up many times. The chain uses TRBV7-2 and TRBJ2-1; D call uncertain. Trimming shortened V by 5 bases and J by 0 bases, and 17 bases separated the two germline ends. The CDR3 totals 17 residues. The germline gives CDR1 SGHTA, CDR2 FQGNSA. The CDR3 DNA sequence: TGTGCCAGCAGCCCGTCGGTCGGCGCGAGCTCCTACAATGAGCAGTTCTTC. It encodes CASSPSVGASSYNEQFF.

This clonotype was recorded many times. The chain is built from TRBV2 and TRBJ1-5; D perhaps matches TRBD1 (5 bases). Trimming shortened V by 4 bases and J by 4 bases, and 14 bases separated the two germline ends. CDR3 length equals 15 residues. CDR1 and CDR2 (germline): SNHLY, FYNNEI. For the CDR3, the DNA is TGTGCCAGCAGTGTGGGCCAGGGCCCTAATCAGCCCCAGCATTTT. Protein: CASSVGQGPNQPQHF.

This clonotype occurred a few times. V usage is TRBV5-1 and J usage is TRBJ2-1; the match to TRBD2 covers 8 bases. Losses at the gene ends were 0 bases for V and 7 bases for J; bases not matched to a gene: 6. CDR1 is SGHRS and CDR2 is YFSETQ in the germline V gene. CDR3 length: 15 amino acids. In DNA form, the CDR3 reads TGCGCCAGCAGCTTGGACGGCGGGGGGACAAATGAGCAGTTCTTC. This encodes CASSLDGGGTNEQFF. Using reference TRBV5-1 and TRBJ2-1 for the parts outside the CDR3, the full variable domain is KAGVTQTPRYLIKTRGQQVTLSCSPISGHRSVSWYQQTPGQGLQFLFEYFSETQRNKGNFPGRFSGRQFSNSRSEMNVSTLELGDSALYLCASSLDGGGTNEQFFGPGTRLTVL.

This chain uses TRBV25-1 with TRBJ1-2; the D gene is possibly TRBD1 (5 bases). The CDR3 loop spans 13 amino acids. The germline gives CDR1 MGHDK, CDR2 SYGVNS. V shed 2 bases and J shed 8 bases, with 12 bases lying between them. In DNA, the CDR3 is TGTGCCAGCAGTGAAATAAGGGGCGACGGCTACACCTTC. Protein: CASSEIRGDGYTF.

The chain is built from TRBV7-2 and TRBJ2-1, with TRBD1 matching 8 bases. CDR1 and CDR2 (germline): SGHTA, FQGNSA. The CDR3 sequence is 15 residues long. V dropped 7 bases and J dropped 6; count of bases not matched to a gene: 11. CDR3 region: CASKGGRGRINEQFF. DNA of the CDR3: TGTGCCAGCAAAGGGGGCAGGGGGCGAATCAATGAGCAGTTCTTC.

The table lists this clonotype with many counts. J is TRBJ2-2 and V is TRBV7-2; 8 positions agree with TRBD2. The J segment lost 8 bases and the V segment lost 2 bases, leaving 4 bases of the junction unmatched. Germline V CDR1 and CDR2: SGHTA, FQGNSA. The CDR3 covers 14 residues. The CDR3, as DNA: TGTGCCAGCAGCTTACTTAGCGGGGCAGGGGAGCTGTTTTTT. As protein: CASSLLSGAGELFF.

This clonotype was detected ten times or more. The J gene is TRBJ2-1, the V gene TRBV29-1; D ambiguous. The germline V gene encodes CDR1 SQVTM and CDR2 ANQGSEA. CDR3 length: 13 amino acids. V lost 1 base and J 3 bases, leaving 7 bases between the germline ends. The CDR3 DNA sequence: TGCAGCGTTGAAGTACCGAACTACAATGAGCAGTTCTTC. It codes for CSVEVPNYNEQFF.

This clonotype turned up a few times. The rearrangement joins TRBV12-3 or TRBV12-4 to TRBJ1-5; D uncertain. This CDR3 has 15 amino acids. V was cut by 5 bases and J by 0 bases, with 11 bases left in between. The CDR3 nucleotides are TGTGCCAGCAGTCCTAATACAAATAGCAATCAGCCCCAGCATTTT. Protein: CASSPNTNSNQPQHF.

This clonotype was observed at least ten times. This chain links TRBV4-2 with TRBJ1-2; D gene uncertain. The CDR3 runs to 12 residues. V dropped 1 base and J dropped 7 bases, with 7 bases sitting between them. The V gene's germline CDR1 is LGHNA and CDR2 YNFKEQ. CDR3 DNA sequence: TGTGCCAGCAGCCAAGTCGGATCTGGCTACACCTTC. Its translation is CASSQVGSGYTF.

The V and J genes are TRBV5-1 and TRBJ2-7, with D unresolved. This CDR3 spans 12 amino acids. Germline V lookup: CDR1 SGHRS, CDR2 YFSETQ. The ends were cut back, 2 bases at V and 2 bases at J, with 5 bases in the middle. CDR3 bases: TGCGCCAGCAGCTTCTCCCCCTACGAGCAGTACTTC. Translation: CASSFSPYEQYF.

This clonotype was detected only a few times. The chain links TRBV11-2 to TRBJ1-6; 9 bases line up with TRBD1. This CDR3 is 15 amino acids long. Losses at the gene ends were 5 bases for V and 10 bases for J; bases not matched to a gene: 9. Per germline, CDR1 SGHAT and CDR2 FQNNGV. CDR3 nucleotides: TGTGCCAGCAGCCTAGGGCGGACAGGGGTGTCACCCCTCCACTTT. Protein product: CASSLGRTGVSPLHF.

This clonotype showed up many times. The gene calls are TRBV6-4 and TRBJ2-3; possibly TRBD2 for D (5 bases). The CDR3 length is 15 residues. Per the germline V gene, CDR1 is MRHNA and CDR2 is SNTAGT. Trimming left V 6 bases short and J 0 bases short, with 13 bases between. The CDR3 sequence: CASRDTSFSTDTQYF. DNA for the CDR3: TGTGCCAGCAGAGATACTAGTTTCAGCACAGATACGCAGTATTTT.

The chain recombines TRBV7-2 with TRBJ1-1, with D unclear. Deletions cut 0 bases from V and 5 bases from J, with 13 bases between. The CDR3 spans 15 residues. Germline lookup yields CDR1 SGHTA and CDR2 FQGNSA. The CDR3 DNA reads TGTGCCAGCAGCTTAGCAGCGTCAGAAGGAACTGAAGCTTTCTTT. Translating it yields CASSLAASEGTEAFF.

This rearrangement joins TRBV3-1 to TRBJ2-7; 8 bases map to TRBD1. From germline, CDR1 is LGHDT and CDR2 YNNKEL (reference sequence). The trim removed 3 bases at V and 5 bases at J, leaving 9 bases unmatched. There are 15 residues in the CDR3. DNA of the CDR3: TGTGCCAGCAGCCATCCACTAGACAGGGGCCACGAGCAGTACTTC. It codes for CASSHPLDRGHEQYF.

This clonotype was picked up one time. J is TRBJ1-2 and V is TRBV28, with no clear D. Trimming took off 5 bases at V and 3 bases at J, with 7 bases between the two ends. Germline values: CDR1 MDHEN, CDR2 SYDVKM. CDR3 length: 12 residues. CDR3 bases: TGTGCCAGCAGTCCTCGACACTATGGCTACACCTTC. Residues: CASSPRHYGYTF.

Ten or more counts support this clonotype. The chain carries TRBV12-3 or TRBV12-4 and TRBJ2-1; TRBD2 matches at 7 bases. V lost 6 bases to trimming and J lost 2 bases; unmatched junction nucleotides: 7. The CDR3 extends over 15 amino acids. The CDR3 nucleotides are TGTGCCAGCAGGGTTTCTAGCGGACCCTACAATGAGCAGTTCTTC. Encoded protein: CASRVSSGPYNEQFF.

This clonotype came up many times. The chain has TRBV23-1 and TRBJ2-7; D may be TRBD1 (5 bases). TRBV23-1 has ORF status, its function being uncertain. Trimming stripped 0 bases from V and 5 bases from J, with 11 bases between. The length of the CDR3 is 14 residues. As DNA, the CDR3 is TGCGCCAGCAGTCAATCGTCAGGGAAGGACGAGCAGTACTTC. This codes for CASSQSSGKDEQYF.

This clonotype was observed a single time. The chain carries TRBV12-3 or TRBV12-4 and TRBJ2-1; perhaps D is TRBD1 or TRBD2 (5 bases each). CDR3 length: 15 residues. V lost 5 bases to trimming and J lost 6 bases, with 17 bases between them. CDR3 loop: CASSTGTSEINEQFF. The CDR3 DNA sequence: TGTGCCAGCAGTACCGGGACCAGTGAGATCAATGAGCAGTTCTTC.

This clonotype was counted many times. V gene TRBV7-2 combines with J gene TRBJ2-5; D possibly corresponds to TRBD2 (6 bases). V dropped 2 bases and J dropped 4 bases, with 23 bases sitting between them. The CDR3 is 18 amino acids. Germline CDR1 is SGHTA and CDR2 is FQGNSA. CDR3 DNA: TGTGCCAGCAGCTTATTCGGCGGGACCGGGACTTTAGGAGAGACCCAGTACTTC. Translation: CASSLFGGTGTLGETQYF.

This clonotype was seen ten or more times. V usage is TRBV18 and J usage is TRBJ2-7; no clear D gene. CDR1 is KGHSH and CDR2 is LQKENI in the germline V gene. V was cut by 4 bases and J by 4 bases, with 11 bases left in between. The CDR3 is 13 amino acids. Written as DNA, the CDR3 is TGTGCCAGCTCACAGGCGGTCGGTTACGAGCAGTACTTC. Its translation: CASSQAVGYEQYF.

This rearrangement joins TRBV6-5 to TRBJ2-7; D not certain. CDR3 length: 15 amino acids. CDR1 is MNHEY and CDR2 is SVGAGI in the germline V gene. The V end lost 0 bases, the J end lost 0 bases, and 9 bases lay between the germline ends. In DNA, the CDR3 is TGTGCCAGCAGTTACTCGGCCGCAGTCTCCTACGAGCAGTACTTC. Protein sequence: CASSYSAAVSYEQYF.

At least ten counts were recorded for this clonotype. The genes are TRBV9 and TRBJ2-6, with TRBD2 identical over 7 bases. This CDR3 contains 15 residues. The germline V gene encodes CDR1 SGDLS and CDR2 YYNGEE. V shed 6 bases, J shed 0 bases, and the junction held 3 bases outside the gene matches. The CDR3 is CASTSGGSGANVLTF. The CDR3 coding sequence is TGTGCCAGCACCTCGGGGGGCTCTGGGGCCAACGTCCTGACTTTC.

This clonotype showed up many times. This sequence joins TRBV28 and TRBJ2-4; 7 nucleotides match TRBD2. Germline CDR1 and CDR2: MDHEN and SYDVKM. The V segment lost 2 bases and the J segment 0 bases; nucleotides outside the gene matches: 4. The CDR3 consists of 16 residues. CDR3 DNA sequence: TGTGCCAGCAGTTTACAGTTAGCGGGAGCCAAAAACATTCAGTACTTC. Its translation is CASSLQLAGAKNIQYF.

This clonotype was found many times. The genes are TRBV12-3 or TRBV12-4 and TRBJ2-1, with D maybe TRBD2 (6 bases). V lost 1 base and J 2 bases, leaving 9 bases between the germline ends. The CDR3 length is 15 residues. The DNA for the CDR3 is TGTGCCAGCAGTTTAGACGGCGGGACCTACAATGAGCAGTTCTTC. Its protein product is CASSLDGGTYNEQFF.

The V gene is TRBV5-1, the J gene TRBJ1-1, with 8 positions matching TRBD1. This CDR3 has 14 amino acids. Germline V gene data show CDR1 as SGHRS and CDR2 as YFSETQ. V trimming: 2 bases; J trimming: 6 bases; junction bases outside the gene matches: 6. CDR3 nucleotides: TGCGCCAGCAGCTTCGGGACAGGAATCGCTGAAGCTTTCTTT. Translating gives CASSFGTGIAEAFF.

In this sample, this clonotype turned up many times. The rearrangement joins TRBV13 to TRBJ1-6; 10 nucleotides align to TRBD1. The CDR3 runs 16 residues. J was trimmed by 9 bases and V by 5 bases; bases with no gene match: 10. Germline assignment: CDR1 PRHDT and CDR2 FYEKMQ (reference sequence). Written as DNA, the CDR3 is TGTGCCAGCAGCCCGCGACAGGGGGCGTACAGTTCACCCCTCCACTTT. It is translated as CASSPRQGAYSSPLHF.